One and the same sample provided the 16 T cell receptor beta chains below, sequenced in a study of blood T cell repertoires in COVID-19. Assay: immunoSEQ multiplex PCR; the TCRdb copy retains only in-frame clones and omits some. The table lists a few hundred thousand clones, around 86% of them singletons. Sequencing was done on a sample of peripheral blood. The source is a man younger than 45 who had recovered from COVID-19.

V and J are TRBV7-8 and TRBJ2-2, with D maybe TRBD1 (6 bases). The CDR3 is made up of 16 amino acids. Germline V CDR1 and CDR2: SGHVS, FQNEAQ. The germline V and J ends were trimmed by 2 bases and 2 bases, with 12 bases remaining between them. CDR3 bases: TGTGCCAGCAGCTTACGCACAGGGACAAACACCGGGGAGCTGTTTTTT. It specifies CASSLRTGTNTGELFF.

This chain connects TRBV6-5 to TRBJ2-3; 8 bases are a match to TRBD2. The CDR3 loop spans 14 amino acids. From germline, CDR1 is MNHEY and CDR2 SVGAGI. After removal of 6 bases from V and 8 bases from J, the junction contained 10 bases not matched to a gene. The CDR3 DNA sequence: TGTGCCAGCAGGCAGACTAGCGACGGCGCTACGCAGTATTTT. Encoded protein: CASRQTSDGATQYF.

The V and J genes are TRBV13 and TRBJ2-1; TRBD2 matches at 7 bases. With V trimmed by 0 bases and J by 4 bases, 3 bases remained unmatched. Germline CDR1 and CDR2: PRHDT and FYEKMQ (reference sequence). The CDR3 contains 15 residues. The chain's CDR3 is CASSLGLAAYNEQFF. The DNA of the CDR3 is TGTGCCAGCAGCTTAGGCCTAGCGGCGTACAATGAGCAGTTCTTC.

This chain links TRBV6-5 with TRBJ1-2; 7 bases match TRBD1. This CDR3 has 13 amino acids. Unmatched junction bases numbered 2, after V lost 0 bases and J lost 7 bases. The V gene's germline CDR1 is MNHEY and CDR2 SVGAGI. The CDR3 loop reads CASSYSTGLGYTF. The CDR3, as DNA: TGTGCCAGCAGTTACTCGACAGGGCTTGGCTACACCTTC.

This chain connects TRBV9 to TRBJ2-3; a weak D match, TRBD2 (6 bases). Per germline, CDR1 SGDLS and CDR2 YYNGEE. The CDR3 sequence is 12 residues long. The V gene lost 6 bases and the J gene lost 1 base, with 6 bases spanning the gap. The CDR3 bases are TGTGCCAGCACGGGGGGCACAGATACGCAGTATTTT. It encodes CASTGGTDTQYF.

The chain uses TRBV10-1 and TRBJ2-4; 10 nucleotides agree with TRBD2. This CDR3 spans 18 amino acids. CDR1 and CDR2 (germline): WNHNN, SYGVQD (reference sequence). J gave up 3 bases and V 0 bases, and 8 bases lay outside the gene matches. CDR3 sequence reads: CASSESASGGFDKNIQYF. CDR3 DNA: TGCGCCAGCAGTGAGTCGGCTAGCGGGGGTTTTGACAAAAACATTCAGTACTTC.

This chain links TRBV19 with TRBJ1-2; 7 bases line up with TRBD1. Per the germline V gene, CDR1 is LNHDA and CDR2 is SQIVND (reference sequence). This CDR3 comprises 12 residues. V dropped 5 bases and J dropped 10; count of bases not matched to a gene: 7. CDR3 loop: CASSFGQDVYTF. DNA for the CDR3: TGTGCCAGTAGTTTCGGACAGGACGTCTACACCTTC. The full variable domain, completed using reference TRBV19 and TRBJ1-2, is DGGITQSPKYLFRKEGQNVTLSCEQNLNHDAMYWYRQDPGQGLRLIYYSQIVNDFQKGDIAEGYSVSREKKESFPLTVTSAQKNPTAFYLCASSFGQDVYTFGSGTRLTVV.

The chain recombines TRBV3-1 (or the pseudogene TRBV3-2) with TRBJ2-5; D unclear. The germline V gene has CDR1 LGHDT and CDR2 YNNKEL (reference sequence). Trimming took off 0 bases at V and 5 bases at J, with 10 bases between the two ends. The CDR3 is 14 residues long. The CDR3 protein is CASSQEGKEETQYF. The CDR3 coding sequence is TGTGCCAGCAGCCAAGAGGGTAAGGAGGAGACCCAGTACTTC.

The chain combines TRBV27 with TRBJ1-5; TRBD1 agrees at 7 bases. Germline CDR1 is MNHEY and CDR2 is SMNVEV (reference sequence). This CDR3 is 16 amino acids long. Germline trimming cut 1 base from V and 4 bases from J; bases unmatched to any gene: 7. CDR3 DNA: TGTGCCAGCAGTTTATACCCCGACAGGGCAAATCAGCCCCAGCATTTT. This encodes CASSLYPDRANQPQHF.

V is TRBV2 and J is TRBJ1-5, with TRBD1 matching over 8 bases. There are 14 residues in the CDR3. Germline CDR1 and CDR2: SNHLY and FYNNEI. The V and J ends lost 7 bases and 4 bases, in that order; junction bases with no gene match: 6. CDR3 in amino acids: CASTMGQANQPQHF. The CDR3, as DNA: TGTGCCAGCACAATGGGACAGGCAAATCAGCCCCAGCATTTT.

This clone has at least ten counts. The CDR3 DNA reads TGTGCCAGAAGCTTCGGACACCTCTACAATGAGCAGTTCTTC. Translation: CARSFGHLYNEQFF. V usage is TRBV5-3 and J usage is TRBJ2-1; TRBD1 is a possible D gene (5 bases). TRBV5-3 is annotated as an ORF whose role is uncertain. The CDR3 length is 14 residues. V was pared by 2 bases and J by 3 bases, with 9 bases between.

CDR3 nucleotides: TGTGCCAGCAGCGTAGAGGGGACAGCATACGAGCAGTACTTC. Its protein is CASSVEGTAYEQYF. This chain connects TRBV9 to TRBJ2-7; 7 bases align to TRBD1. CDR1 is SGDLS and CDR2 is YYNGEE in the germline V gene. The ends lost 0 bases at V and 4 bases at J; junction bases unmatched: 4. CDR3 length equals 14 residues.

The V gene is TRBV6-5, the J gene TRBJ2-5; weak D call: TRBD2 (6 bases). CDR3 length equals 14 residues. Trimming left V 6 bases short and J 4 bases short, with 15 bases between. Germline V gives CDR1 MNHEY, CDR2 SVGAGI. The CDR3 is CASSIAGRGETQYF. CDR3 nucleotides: TGTGCCAGCAGCATCGCGGGGCGGGGAGAGACCCAGTACTTC.

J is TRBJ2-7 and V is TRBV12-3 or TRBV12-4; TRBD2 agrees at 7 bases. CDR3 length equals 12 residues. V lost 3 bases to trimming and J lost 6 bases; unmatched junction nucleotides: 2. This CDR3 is CASSFQRGEQYF. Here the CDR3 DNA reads TGTGCCAGCAGTTTCCAGCGGGGCGAGCAGTACTTC.

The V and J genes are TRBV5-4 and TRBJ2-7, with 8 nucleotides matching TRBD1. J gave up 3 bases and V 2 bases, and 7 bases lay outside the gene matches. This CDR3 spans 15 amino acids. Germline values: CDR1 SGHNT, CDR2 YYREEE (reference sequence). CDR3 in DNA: TGTGCCAGCAGCTTCGGGGCAGGGGGCGGCTACGAGCAGTACTTC. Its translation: CASSFGAGGGYEQYF.

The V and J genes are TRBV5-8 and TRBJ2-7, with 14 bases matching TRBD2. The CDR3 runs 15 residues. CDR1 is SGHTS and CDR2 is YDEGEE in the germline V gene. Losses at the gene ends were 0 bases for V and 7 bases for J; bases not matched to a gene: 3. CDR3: CASSLGLAGGQEQYV. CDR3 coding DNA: TGTGCCAGCAGCTTGGGACTAGCGGGGGGGCAAGAGCAGTACGTC.